This record looks at one T cell receptor beta chain sequence and its context. The sample is drawn from a study of blood T cell repertoires in COVID-19. Study as a whole: Samples taken during acute and convalescent COVID-19 were collected in the United States, Italy and Spain. In each case, the material was cDNA or gDNA derived from T cells, B-cell-depleted T cells, or PBMCs.

Methods used by the authors: Using reference gene primer amplification, nucleated cell counts were estimated. Sequencing was performed with immunoSEQ multiplex PCR; in TCRdb, only in-frame clones are kept and a portion is missing. V, J and clone size derive from that table, while D and trimming were established from the DNA sequence. Here the sample spans around 190,000 clones, 70% to 90% being singletons. Germline CDR1 reads MGHRA; CDR2 reads YSYEKL. V was cut by 5 bases and J by 2 bases, with 16 bases left in between. This CDR3 spans 17 amino acids. The sample was peripheral blood. The TCR sequence derives from a woman of 80 years or more with acute or convalescent COVID-19. The chain joins TRBV4-1 to TRBJ2-6; TRBD1 is a possible D gene (7 bases). CDR3 amino acids: CASSFVGRGAGANVLTF. CDR3 DNA: TGCGCCAGCAGCTTTGTCGGCAGGGGGGCTGGGGCCAACGTCCTGACTTTC.